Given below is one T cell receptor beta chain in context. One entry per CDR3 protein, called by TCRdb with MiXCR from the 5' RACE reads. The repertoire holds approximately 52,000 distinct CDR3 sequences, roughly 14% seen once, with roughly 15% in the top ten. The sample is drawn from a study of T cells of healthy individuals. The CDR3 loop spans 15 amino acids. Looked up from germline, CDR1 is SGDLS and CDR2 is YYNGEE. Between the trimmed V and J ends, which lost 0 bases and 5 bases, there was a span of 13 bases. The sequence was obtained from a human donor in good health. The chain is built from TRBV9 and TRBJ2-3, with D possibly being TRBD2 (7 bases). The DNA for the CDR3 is TGTGCCAGCAGCGTAGTGGGGGGGGGCCAAGATACGCAGTATTTT. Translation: CASSVVGGGQDTQYF. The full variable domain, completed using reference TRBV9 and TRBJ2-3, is DSGVTQTPKHLITATGQRVTLRCSPRSGDLSVYWYQQSLDQGLQFLIQYYNGEERAKGNILERFSAQQFPDLHSELNLSSLELGDSALYFCASSVVGGGQDTQYFGPGTRLTVL.